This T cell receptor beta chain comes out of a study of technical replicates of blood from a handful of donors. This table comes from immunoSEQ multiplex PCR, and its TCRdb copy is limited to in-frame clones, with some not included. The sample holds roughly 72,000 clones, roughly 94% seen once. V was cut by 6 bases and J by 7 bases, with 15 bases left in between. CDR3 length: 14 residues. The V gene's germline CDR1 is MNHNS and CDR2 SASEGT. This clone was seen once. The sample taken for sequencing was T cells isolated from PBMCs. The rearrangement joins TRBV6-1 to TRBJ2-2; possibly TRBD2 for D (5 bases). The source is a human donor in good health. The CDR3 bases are TGTGCCAGCAGCGGGCACGGGGAGAGCGGGGAGCTGTTTTTT. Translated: CASSGHGESGELFF.